A selection of T cell receptor beta chains follows, all from one sample in a study of vaccination and CD4 T cells after COVID-19. What these receptors recognize is not known. Using its own MiXCR run on the PCR reads, TCRdb lists one record per CDR3 protein. The repertoire has approximately 20,000 distinct CDR3 sequences, around 55% of them found once; the top ten carry approximately 7.5%. The sequenced material came from CD4+ T cells from blood, cultured in vitro. These receptors came from a human donor who had recovered from COVID-19. The CDR3 runs from the conserved cysteine through the conserved F or W. A D gene is named only where the DNA matches it firmly. Only part of the rows carry a size: once, few, many, or a class if the clone is expanded.

V	D	size	J	DNA	CDR3
TRBV7-9	-	-	TRBJ2-1	TGTGCCAGCAGCTCCCGGGACACCATCTACAATGAGCAGTTCTTC	CASSSRDTIYNEQFF
TRBV7-6	-	-	TRBJ2-3	TGTGCCAGCAGCCGTACGGGGGACTCCACAGATACGCAGTATTTT	CASSRTGDSTDTQYF
TRBV12-3/TRBV12-4	-	-	TRBJ2-5	TGTGCCAGCAGCCGCTACAGAGAGACCCAGTACTTC	CASSRYRETQYF
TRBV6-1	-	-	TRBJ1-1	TGTGCCAGCAGTGCCTCGACAGTCTACACTGAAGCTTTCTTT	CASSASTVYTEAFF
TRBV30	TRBD1	-	TRBJ1-5	TGTGCCTGGAACCCGGGACAGGGGAATCAGCCCCAGCATTTT	CAWNPGQGNQPQHF
TRBV10-2	-	-	TRBJ2-3	TGCGCCAGCAGTGGATCGGGGGAAGGGACAGATACGCAGTATTTT	CASSGSGEGTDTQYF
TRBV2	-	-	TRBJ1-2	TGTGCCAGCAGTGAAATGGCAGGGACTCTCTATGGCTACACCTTC	CASSEMAGTLYGYTF
TRBV9	-	-	TRBJ1-1	TGTGCCAGCAGCTTTAGGGGTGGAGGAACTGAAGCTTTCTTT	CASSFRGGGTEAFF
TRBV15	-	-	TRBJ1-5	TGTGCCACCAGCAGAGATCCAGGGGGCAATCAGCCCCAGCATTTT	CATSRDPGGNQPQHF
TRBV5-4	-	-	TRBJ1-2	TGTGCCAGCAGCTTGGCCAGGGGTAGAAGGCTCTTC	CASSLARGRRLF
TRBV6-1	-	-	TRBJ2-2	TGTGCCAGCAGTGAAGACGGGGGCTCAAACACCGGGGAGCTGTTTTTT	CASSEDGGSNTGELFF
TRBV7-2	-	-	TRBJ1-1	TGTGCCAGCAGCCCCCAGGCCACTCGCGACACTGAAGCTTTCTTT	CASSPQATRDTEAFF
TRBV9	-	-	TRBJ2-5	TGTGCCAGCAGCGTAAGTCAGATGTACCAAGAGACCCAGTACTTC	CASSVSQMYQETQYF
TRBV11-2	TRBD2	-	TRBJ2-5	TGTGCCAGCAGCTTAAGCGGGAGAGCTCAAGAGACCCAGTACTTC	CASSLSGRAQETQYF
TRBV24-1	TRBD1	few	TRBJ1-2	TGTGCCACCAGCGACGATACCACAGGGGGCGTCTATGGCTACACCTTC	CATSDDTTGGVYGYTF
TRBV7-2	TRBD1	-	TRBJ2-7	TGTGCCAGCAGCTATCGGGACAGGGCCCACGAGCAGTACTTC	CASSYRDRAHEQYF
TRBV20-1	-	-	TRBJ1-1	TGCAGTGCTTGGGCCCTGGGGGATTCAAGGAACACTGAAGCTTTCTTT	CSAWALGDSRNTEAFF
TRBV6-1	TRBD1	-	TRBJ1-1	TGTGCCAGCAGGAAAGGGACAGGGGCCACTGAAGCTTTCTTT	CASRKGTGATEAFF
TRBV20-1	-	-	TRBJ2-6	TGCAGTGCTAGTTTAGGGGGGGAAGGGGTCTCTGGGGCCAACGTCCTGACTTTC	CSASLGGEGVSGANVLTF
TRBV6-2/TRBV6-3	-	once	TRBJ1-2	TGTGCCAGCAGTTACTACGGGCGTAGGTCTAACTATGGCTACACCTTC	CASSYYGRRSNYGYTF
TRBV11-3	-	-	TRBJ2-1	TGTGCCAGCAGCTCGGACCCGGGACATAACAATGAGCAGTTCTTC	CASSSDPGHNNEQFF
TRBV11-3	-	few	TRBJ2-1	TGTGCCAGCAGGTTGAACAATGAGCAGTTCTTC	CASRLNNEQFF
TRBV6-5	TRBD1	-	TRBJ2-5	TGTGCCAGCAGTTACACAGGGGGCGTCGTAGAGACCCAGTACTTC	CASSYTGGVVETQYF
TRBV20-1	-	-	TRBJ2-7	TGCAGTGCTAGCGAGTCGGTCTATTACGAGCAGTACTTC	CSASESVYYEQYF
TRBV5-4	-	-	TRBJ2-5	TGTGCCAGCAGCTTAGGTCACGGCAGGGAGACCCAGTACTTC	CASSLGHGRETQYF
TRBV20-1	-	-	TRBJ2-3	TGCAGTGGGACCTTGGACGGACGCACAGATACGCAGTATTTT	CSGTLDGRTDTQYF
TRBV6-1	-	-	TRBJ1-6	TGTGCCAGCAGCCGTACACCGGAACCGTACAATTCACCCCTCCACTTT	CASSRTPEPYNSPLHF
TRBV30	-	-	TRBJ2-7	TGTGCCTGGAGTGTACGGGGCTATGGGACCTACGAGCAGTACTTC	CAWSVRGYGTYEQYF
TRBV5-4	-	-	TRBJ1-2	TGTGCCAGCAGCTTGGCTTATAGGTTTTATGGCTACACCTTC	CASSLAYRFYGYTF
TRBV5-6	-	-	TRBJ2-1	TGTGCCAGCAGCTCTGGCCCCAATGAGCAGTTCTTC	CASSSGPNEQFF